The rows below give T cell receptor beta chains drawn from one sample of a study of cytomegalovirus exposure and HLA in healthy donors. The method was immunoSEQ multiplex PCR; TCRdb's version includes in-frame clones alone and lacks a portion of them. The table shows about 180,000 clones, with about 78% occurring only once. The sample consisted of PBMCs. These receptors were collected from a woman aged 50 to 60 in good health and CMV-seropositive. CDR3s include the opening cysteine and the closing phenylalanine or tryptophan. The order of the fields is J gene, V gene, clone size, D gene, CDR3 protein, CDR3 DNA. D genes are given only for firm matches. Rows may omit the clone size; those that give it use once, few, many or a size class.

>TRBJ1-4|TRBV4-1|NA|TRBD1
CASSQAGQGRLDEKLFF
TGCGCCAGCAGCCAAGCGGGACAGGGGAGGTTGGATGAAAAACTGTTTTTT
>TRBJ1-5|TRBV18|NA|NA
CASSPGSGSKNQPQHF
TGTGCCAGCTCACCAGGTTCAGGGTCGAAAAATCAGCCCCAGCATTTT
>TRBJ1-3|TRBV6-1|NA|NA
CASSTGTISGNTIYF
TGTGCCAGCAGTACAGGGACAATCTCTGGAAACACCATATATTTT
>TRBJ1-4|TRBV11-2|NA|TRBD1
CASSQGEEKLFF
TGTGCCAGCAGCCAGGGGGAAGAAAAACTGTTTTTT
>TRBJ1-3|TRBV7-9|NA|NA
CASSLGTVNSGNTIYF
TGTGCCAGCAGCTTAGGGACAGTCAACTCTGGAAACACCATATATTTT
>TRBJ2-1|TRBV7-3|NA|NA
CASSPTDYNEQFF
TGTGCCAGCAGCCCGACAGACTACAATGAGCAGTTCTTC
>TRBJ2-5|TRBV6-4|NA|NA
CANGKEETQYF
TGTGCCAACGGCAAGGAGGAGACCCAGTACTTC
>TRBJ2-7|TRBV6-1|NA|NA
CASRVQGNKQYF
TGTGCCAGCAGAGTACAGGGAAACAAGCAGTACTTC
>TRBJ2-1|TRBV29-1|NA|TRBD1
CSALQGSSYNEQFF
TGCAGCGCACTACAGGGGAGCTCCTACAATGAGCAGTTCTTC
>TRBJ2-7|TRBV12-5|NA|TRBD2
CASGFQRGSSYEQYF
TGTGCTAGTGGTTTCCAGCGGGGGAGCTCCTACGAGCAGTACTTC
>TRBJ2-3|TRBV5-1|NA|TRBD1
CASSLDRADTQYF
TGCGCCAGCAGTTTAGACAGGGCAGATACGCAGTATTTT
>TRBJ2-3|TRBV6-5|NA|TRBD1
CASSSPGQGTDTQYF
TGTGCCAGCAGTTCTCCGGGACAGGGAACAGATACGCAGTATTTT
>TRBJ2-7|TRBV29-1|NA|TRBD1
CSAAGTGATYEQYF
TGCAGCGCCGCCGGGACAGGGGCCACCTACGAGCAGTACTTC
>TRBJ2-7|TRBV6-4|NA|TRBD1
CASSDPGQEFYEQYF
TGTGCCAGCAGTGACCCGGGACAGGAATTCTACGAGCAGTACTTC
>TRBJ2-1|TRBV28|NA|TRBD2
CASRSTSGGAYEQFF
TGTGCCAGCAGGTCGACTAGCGGGGGGGCCTATGAGCAGTTCTTC
>TRBJ1-2|TRBV28|NA|NA
CASTKLGGPFNYGYTF
TGTGCCAGCACCAAATTGGGGGGGCCCTTTAACTATGGCTACACCTTC
>TRBJ1-2|TRBV5-1|once|NA
CASSPRPTASGEAGYTF
TGCGCCAGCAGCCCCCGACCGACAGCCTCGGGGGAGGCTGGCTACACCTTC
>TRBJ1-5|TRBV30|NA|TRBD1
CAWSVQGGNQPQHF
TGTGCCTGGAGTGTACAGGGGGGAAATCAGCCCCAGCATTTT
>TRBJ2-5|TRBV6-5|many|TRBD2
CASSYSGTSGQETQYF
TGTGCCAGCAGTTACTCAGGGACTAGCGGACAAGAGACCCAGTACTTC
>TRBJ2-2|TRBV7-9|few|NA
CASSLGTDAFWTGERFF
TGTGCCAGCAGCTTAGGGACAGACGCTTTTTGGACCGGTGAGCGGTTTTTT
>TRBJ2-5|TRBV9|NA|NA
CASSVGLEETQYF
TGTGCCAGCAGCGTAGGTCTAGAAGAGACCCAGTACTTC
>TRBJ1-2|TRBV27|NA|NA
CASSFRSGARYGYTF
TGTGCCAGCAGTTTTAGGTCAGGGGCCCGGTATGGCTACACCTTC
>TRBJ1-1|TRBV19|once|TRBD1
CASRIYPTGETEAFF
TGTGCCAGTAGAATATACCCAACAGGGGAAACTGAAGCTTTCTTT
>TRBJ1-4|TRBV4-1|NA|TRBD1
CASSQEPVTGGGEKLFF
TGCGCCAGCAGCCAAGAGCCCGTTACAGGGGGGGGTGAAAAACTGTTTTTT
>TRBJ2-7|TRBV7-9|NA|TRBD1
CASSLGYRGYEQYF
TGTGCCAGCAGCTTAGGATACAGGGGCTACGAGCAGTACTTC
>TRBJ2-7|TRBV6-1|NA|TRBD1
CASRSGTGASYEQYF
TGTGCCAGCAGATCCGGGACAGGGGCGTCCTACGAGCAGTACTTC
>TRBJ1-6|TRBV6-5|NA|TRBD1
CASRDRTNSPLHF
TGTGCCAGCCGGGACAGAACAAATTCACCCCTCCACTTT
>TRBJ2-3|TRBV6-4|NA|TRBD2
CANRSGVSTDTQYF
TGTGCCAACCGTAGCGGGGTGAGCACAGATACGCAGTATTTT
>TRBJ1-2|TRBV6-1|few|NA
CASSAGTTGNYGYTF
TGTGCCAGCAGTGCCGGGACAACCGGAAACTATGGCTACACCTTC
>TRBJ2-1|TRBV19|few|TRBD2
CATVGTSDYNEQFF
TGTGCCACCGTCGGGACTAGCGATTACAATGAGCAGTTCTTC
>TRBJ1-2|TRBV10-3|NA|NA
CAISDGTNYGYTF
TGTGCCATCAGTGACGGGACAAACTATGGCTACACCTTC
>TRBJ1-1|TRBV7-6|few|TRBD1
CASSHLQGARDTEAFF
TGTGCCAGCAGTCACCTACAGGGGGCGAGGGACACTGAAGCTTTCTTT
>TRBJ2-3|TRBV5-1|NA|TRBD2
CASSPSGGYTDTQYF
TGCGCCAGCAGCCCTAGCGGGGGCTACACAGATACGCAGTATTTT
>TRBJ2-2|TRBV7-3|NA|NA
CASSSRFGETGELFF
TGTGCCAGCAGCTCTCGGTTTGGTGAAACCGGGGAGCTGTTTTTT
>TRBJ1-5|TRBV2|NA|NA
CASSLDRSNQPQHF
TGTGCCAGCAGCCTAGACAGGAGTAATCAGCCCCAGCATTTT
>TRBJ1-4|TRBV10-3|once|NA
CAISENGGDEKLFF
TGTGCCATCAGTGAGAACGGGGGGGACGAAAAACTGTTTTTT
>TRBJ1-2|TRBV5-5|NA|TRBD1
CASSLGQGGYGYTF
TGTGCCAGCAGCTTGGGACAGGGCGGCTATGGCTACACCTTC
>TRBJ2-5|TRBV9|few|TRBD2
CASSVGLAGGPLRETQYF
TGTGCCAGCAGCGTCGGACTAGCGGGGGGGCCGTTGCGAGAGACCCAGTACTTC
>TRBJ1-1|TRBV6-1|NA|NA
CASSWAPEVTEAFF
TGTGCCAGCAGTTGGGCCCCGGAGGTCACTGAAGCTTTCTTT
>TRBJ2-7|TRBV5-4|NA|TRBD1
CASSSTGGQGSSYEQYF
TGTGCCAGCAGCTCCACTGGGGGACAGGGGAGCTCCTACGAGCAGTACTTC
>TRBJ1-1|TRBV30|NA|NA
CAWILRTEAFF
TGTGCCTGGATCCTGCGGACTGAAGCTTTCTTT
>TRBJ1-2|TRBV11-3|once|NA
CASSLEGHRYGYTF
TGTGCCAGCAGCTTAGAGGGACACAGGTATGGCTACACCTTC
>TRBJ1-2|TRBV30|NA|NA
CAWSGLFHGYTF
TGTGCCTGGAGTGGGCTCTTCCATGGCTACACCTTC
>TRBJ2-1|TRBV6-5|NA|TRBD1
CASSGQGAYNEQFF
TGTGCCAGCAGCGGACAGGGGGCCTACAATGAGCAGTTCTTC
>TRBJ2-3|TRBV29-1|NA|TRBD2
CSVIMSGGSTDTQYF
TGCAGCGTTATAATGAGCGGGGGAAGCACAGATACGCAGTATTTT
>TRBJ2-7|TRBV5-1|once|TRBD2
CASSLAAGGISYEQYF
TGCGCCAGCAGCTTGGCAGCGGGGGGTATCTCCTACGAGCAGTACTTC
>TRBJ2-1|TRBV6-1|NA|TRBD2
CASIGTSLNNEQFF
TGTGCCAGCATTGGGACTAGCTTAAACAATGAGCAGTTCTTC
>TRBJ1-4|TRBV7-9|NA|NA
CASSLFSWGSDEKLFF
TGTGCCAGCAGCTTATTTTCTTGGGGCAGCGATGAAAAACTGTTTTTT
>TRBJ2-7|TRBV18|NA|NA
CASSPDRSLPYEQYF
TGTGCCAGCTCACCGGACAGATCTCTGCCCTACGAGCAGTACTTC
>TRBJ1-2|TRBV6-1|once|NA
CASSEALGESYGYTF
TGTGCCAGCAGTGAAGCGCTCGGGGAGAGCTATGGCTACACCTTC
>TRBJ2-5|TRBV7-3|NA|NA
CASSLAGSSGTQYF
TGTGCCAGCAGCTTGGCGGGGTCTTCTGGGACCCAGTACTTC
>TRBJ2-3|TRBV28|once|NA
CASSLLQGTDTQYF
TGTGCCAGCAGTTTACTGCAGGGAACAGATACGCAGTATTTT
>TRBJ2-5|TRBV7-2|NA|NA
CASSSMYQETQYF
TGTGCCAGCAGCTCAATGTACCAAGAGACCCAGTACTTC